This T cell receptor beta chain was profiled in a study of CD8+CD57+ T cells in acquired aplastic anemia. The overall study: In CD4+ cells, healthy donors produced an average of around 10 million reads.

Investigators profiled TCR beta VDJ and CDR3 from genomic DNA template. TCRdb passed the reads through MiXCR, listing each CDR3 protein once. Of 150,000 to 200,000 distinct CDR3 sequences listed, around 45% were seen once; the top ten hold approximately 1%. This clonotype was sampled from a human donor in good health. Sequencing was performed on sorted CD4+, CD8+, or CD8+CD57+ T cells (not recorded which) from PBMCs.

CDR3 residues: CAISGTVNSYEQYF. The CDR3 nucleotides read TGTGCCATCAGTGGGACAGTCAACTCCTACGAGCAGTACTTC. The chain is built from TRBV10-3 and TRBJ2-7; D perhaps matches TRBD1 (6 bases). The CDR3 is 14 amino acids. CDR1 and CDR2 from the germline V gene are ENHRY and SYGVKD. The V end was cut by 4 bases, the J end by 0 bases, with 10 bases between.